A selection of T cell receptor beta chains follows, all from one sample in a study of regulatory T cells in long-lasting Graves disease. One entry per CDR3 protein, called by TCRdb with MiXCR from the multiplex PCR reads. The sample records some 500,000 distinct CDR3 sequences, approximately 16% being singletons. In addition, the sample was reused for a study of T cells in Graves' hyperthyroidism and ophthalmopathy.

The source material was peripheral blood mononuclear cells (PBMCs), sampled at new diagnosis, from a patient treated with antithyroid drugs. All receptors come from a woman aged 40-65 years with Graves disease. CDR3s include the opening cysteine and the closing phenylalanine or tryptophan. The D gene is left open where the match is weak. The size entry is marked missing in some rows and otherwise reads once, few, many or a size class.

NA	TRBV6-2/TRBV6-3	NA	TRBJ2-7	TGTGCCAGCAGGACCATGGCAGGTACCTACGAGCAGTACTTC	CASRTMAGTYEQYF
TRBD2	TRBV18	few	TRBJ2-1	TGTGCCAGCTCACGGGTGAGCGGGGGATACAATGAGCAGTTCTTC	CASSRVSGGYNEQFF
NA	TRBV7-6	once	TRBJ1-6	TGTGCCAGCAGCTTCGGCAGAGTCCCTAATTCACCCCTCCACTTT	CASSFGRVPNSPLHF
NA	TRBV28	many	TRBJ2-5	TGTGCCAGCAGCCCTGTGGTAGGCTGGCATAGCGGAGCCCAAGAGACCCAGTACTTC	CASSPVVGWHSGAQETQYF
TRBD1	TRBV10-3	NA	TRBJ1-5	TGTGCCATCAGTGACCCCGACAGGGGGGAGGATCAGCCCCAGCATTTT	CAISDPDRGEDQPQHF
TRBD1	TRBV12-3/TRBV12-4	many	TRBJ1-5	TGTGCCAGCAGTTTATCTGCCCTACAGGGGGCAACGGTCCTTTCGCCCCAGCATTTT	CASSLSALQGATVLSPQHF
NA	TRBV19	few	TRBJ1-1	TGTGCCAGTACCAATGGCGGACCGAGTTCGGACACTGAAGCTTTCTTT	CASTNGGPSSDTEAFF
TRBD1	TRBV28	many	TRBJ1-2	TGTGCCAGCAGTACCGGGACAGGGGGCGGACTCTTTGGCTACACCTTC	CASSTGTGGGLFGYTF
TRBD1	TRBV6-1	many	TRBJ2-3	TGTGCCAGCAGTGAAAGACAGGGGATCACAGATACGCAGTATTTT	CASSERQGITDTQYF
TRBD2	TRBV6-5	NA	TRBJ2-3	TGTGCCAGCAGTTACCGTCCTAGCGGGGGGGCTGGAGATACGCAGTATTTT	CASSYRPSGGAGDTQYF
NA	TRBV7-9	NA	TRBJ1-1	TGTGCCCGCAGCTTAGGCGACACTGAAGCCTTCTTT	CARSLGDTEAFF
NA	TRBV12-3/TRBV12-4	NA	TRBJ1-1	TGTGCCAGCAGTCCCCGGCGGGGGGAAGCTTTCTTT	CASSPRRGEAFF
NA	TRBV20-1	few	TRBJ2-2	TGCAGTGCTAGGGGACTTGTGGGGGAGCTGTTTTTT	CSARGLVGELFF
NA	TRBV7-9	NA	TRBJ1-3	TGTGCCAGCAGCTTAGGGGGGCCGACGGGAAACACCATATATTTT	CASSLGGPTGNTIYF
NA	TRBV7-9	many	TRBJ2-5	TGTGCCAGCAGCTTGGGGTCGACGGAGACCCAGTACTTC	CASSLGSTETQYF
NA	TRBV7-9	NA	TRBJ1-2	TGTGCCAGCAGCTTAAAACAGGGAAGCGGCTACACCTTC	CASSLKQGSGYTF
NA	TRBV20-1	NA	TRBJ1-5	TGCAGTGCAACCGCAGGGGATCAGCCCCAGCATTTT	CSATAGDQPQHF
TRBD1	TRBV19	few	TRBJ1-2	TGTGCCAGTAGTATAGGCGGGACAGAGACTAACTATGGCTACACCTTC	CASSIGGTETNYGYTF